This T cell receptor beta chain stems from a study of blood T cell repertoires in COVID-19. Study-level information: The analysed material was cDNA or gDNA that came from T cells, B-cell-depleted T cells, or PBMCs.

Original data processing: Amplification of reference gene primers provided the estimated nucleated cell counts. TCRdb keeps only in-frame clones here, not all; method: immunoSEQ multiplex PCR. The V and J calls and the clone size are those of that table, but D and trimming were determined from the DNA. In the table there are 400,000 or so clones, around 90% of which are singletons. The study recruited people aged 18 to 89 years across approximately 24 US areas. There are 17 residues in the CDR3. In germline, CDR1 is SGHRS, CDR2 YFSETQ. V lost 7 bases to trimming and J lost 6 bases; unmatched junction nucleotides: 18.

Material: PBMCs or T cells enriched from blood (not recorded which). The chain combines TRBV5-1 with TRBJ2-2, with 7 bases identical to TRBD2. This TCR derives from a woman in her 40s with acute COVID-19. The CDR3 here is CASAPYTGGTFAGELFF. Written as DNA, the CDR3 is TGCGCCAGCGCTCCTTATACGGGGGGTACATTCGCCGGGGAGCTGTTTTTT.